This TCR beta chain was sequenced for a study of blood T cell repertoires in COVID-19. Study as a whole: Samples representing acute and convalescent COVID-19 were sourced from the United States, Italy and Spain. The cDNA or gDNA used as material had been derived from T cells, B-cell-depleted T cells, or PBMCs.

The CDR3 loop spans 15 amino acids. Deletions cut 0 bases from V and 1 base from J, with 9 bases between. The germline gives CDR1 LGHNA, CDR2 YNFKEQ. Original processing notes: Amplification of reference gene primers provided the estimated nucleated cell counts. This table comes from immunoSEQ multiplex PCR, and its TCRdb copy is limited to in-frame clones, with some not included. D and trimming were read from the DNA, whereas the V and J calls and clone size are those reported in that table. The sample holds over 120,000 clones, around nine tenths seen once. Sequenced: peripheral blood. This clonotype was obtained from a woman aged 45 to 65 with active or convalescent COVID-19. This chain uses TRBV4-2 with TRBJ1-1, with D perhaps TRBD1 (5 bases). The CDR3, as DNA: TGTGCCAGCAGCCAAGATATGCAGGGGAACACTGAAGCTTTCTTT. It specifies CASSQDMQGNTEAFF.